What follows are 8 T cell receptor beta chains derived from one specimen sequenced in a study of cytomegalovirus exposure and HLA in healthy donors. The assay was immunoSEQ multiplex PCR, and TCRdb's table has in-frame clones only and misses some. Here the sample spans around 94,000 clones, less than 95% being singletons. The sequencing input was PBMCs. These receptor sequences come from a woman under 30 in good health and CMV-seronegative.

The rearrangement joins TRBV5-4 to TRBJ1-1; 8 bases agree with TRBD1. The CDR3 runs to 14 residues. Losses at the gene ends were 2 bases for V and 4 bases for J; bases not matched to a gene: 4. The germline V gene encodes CDR1 SGHNT and CDR2 YYREEE (reference sequence). The DNA for the CDR3 is TGTGCCAGCAGCTTTCGTACAGGGGGCACTGAAGCTTTCTTT. Translating gives CASSFRTGGTEAFF.

This clone appeared a single time. The chain links TRBV18 to TRBJ2-7; 7 bases are shared with TRBD2. CDR1 and CDR2 (germline): KGHSH, LQKENI. The V and J ends lost 4 bases and 1 base, in that order; junction bases with no gene match: 4. CDR3 length equals 14 residues. CDR3 in amino acids: CASSLSGISYEQYF. The DNA of the CDR3 is TGTGCCAGCTCACTGAGCGGGATATCCTACGAGCAGTACTTC. Using reference TRBV18 and TRBJ2-7 for the parts outside the CDR3, the full variable domain is NAGVMQNPRHLVRRRGQEARLRCSPMKGHSHVYWYRQLPEEGLKFMVYLQKENIIDESGMPKERFSAEFPKEGPSILRIQQVVRGDSAAYFCASSLSGISYEQYFGPGTRLTVT.

The chain uses TRBV27 and TRBJ2-3, with TRBD1 matching over 7 bases. Germline CDR1 is MNHEY and CDR2 is SMNVEV (reference sequence). V was clipped by 3 bases and J by 3 bases; unmatched bases: 6. The CDR3 covers 15 residues. The CDR3 spells CASSFAGGITDTQYF. DNA for the CDR3: TGTGCCAGCAGTTTCGCAGGGGGAATAACAGATACGCAGTATTTT.

The chain has TRBV5-1 and TRBJ1-1, with no clear D. The V gene lost 1 base and the J gene lost 0 bases, with 7 bases spanning the gap. The CDR3 contains 14 residues. Germline V gene sequence: CDR1 SGHRS, CDR2 YFSETQ. For the CDR3, the DNA is TGCGCCAGCAGCTTGCGGGGTGTGAACACTGAAGCTTTCTTT. Protein product: CASSLRGVNTEAFF.

The chain carries TRBV4-1 and TRBJ2-6; a possible D gene is TRBD1 (5 bases). Per the germline V gene, CDR1 is MGHRA and CDR2 is YSYEKL. The CDR3 is 15 amino acids. V was shortened by 1 base and J by 3 bases, with 7 bases between the two germline ends. DNA of the CDR3: TGCGCCAGCAGCCAAGGCAGGGTTGGGGCCAACGTCCTGACTTTC. Residues: CASSQGRVGANVLTF.

The chain is built from TRBV30 and TRBJ2-5; 10 positions agree with TRBD1. Germline CDR1 reads GTSNPN; CDR2 reads SVGIG (reference sequence). The CDR3 is 13 amino acids. V was clipped by 4 bases and J by 2 bases; unmatched bases: 1. For the CDR3, the DNA is TGTGCCTGGAAGGACAGGGGGCAAGAGACCCAGTACTTC. This translates into CAWKDRGQETQYF.

This clone was found once. This chain links TRBV15 with TRBJ2-7; the D is unclear. The CDR3 length is 13 residues. V lost 0 bases to trimming and J lost 6 bases, with 9 bases between them. The germline CDR1 and CDR2 sequences are LNHNV and YYDKDF (reference sequence). The CDR3 DNA reads as TGTGCCACCAGCAGAGATCGACCAGGCGAGCAGTACTTC. It specifies CATSRDRPGEQYF.

The chain recombines TRBV9 with TRBJ2-2, with 7 bases lining up with TRBD2. Germline values: CDR1 SGDLS, CDR2 YYNGEE. This CDR3 has 15 amino acids. V was pared by 3 bases and J by 4 bases, with 6 bases of the junction left unmatched. The CDR3 nucleotides read TGTGCCAGCAGCGCACTGGGACTATCCACCGGGGAGCTGTTTTTT. This translates into CASSALGLSTGELFF.